This paragraph covers one T cell receptor beta chain sequence. The CDR3 runs 14 residues. Germline V lookup: CDR1 SGDLS, CDR2 YYNGEE. Between the trimmed V and J ends, which lost 0 bases and 10 bases, there was a span of 14 bases. This entry is derived from a study of blood T cell repertoires in COVID-19. Study at large: Italy, Spain and the United States were the sources of the convalescent and acute COVID-19 samples. The cDNA or gDNA used as material had been derived from T cells, B-cell-depleted T cells, or PBMCs.

Original processing notes: The assay estimated nucleated cells by amplifying reference gene primers. Produced via immunoSEQ multiplex PCR; TCRdb's table is partial and in-frame only. That table gives V, J and clone size, and the DNA gave D and trimming. The data show about 170,000 clones, around 82% seen once. The chain has TRBV9 and TRBJ2-1, with D maybe TRBD1 (5 bases). Material: peripheral blood. The sequence came from a human donor with acute or convalescent COVID-19. The donor label of this sample is uncertain. CDR3 sequence: CASSVGFGAWEQFF. The CDR3 DNA is TGTGCCAGCAGCGTAGGTTTTGGGGCTTGGGAGCAGTTCTTC.